Presented here are 13 T cell receptor beta chains from one specimen sequenced in a study of blood T cell repertoires in COVID-19. The data were produced by immunoSEQ multiplex PCR, yet TCRdb's version contains in-frame clones alone and is incomplete. The sample holds a few hundred thousand clones; 91% are singletons and the top ten take about 0.86%. Material: PBMCs or T cells enriched from blood (not recorded which). Source of these receptors: a middle-aged woman who had been exposed to COVID-19.

V is TRBV13 and J is TRBJ1-2, with 7 bases lining up with TRBD1. From germline, CDR1 is PRHDT and CDR2 FYEKMQ (reference sequence). CDR3 length: 15 residues. J gave up 1 base and V 5 bases, and 7 bases lay outside the gene matches. For the CDR3, the DNA is TGTGCCAGCAGCCTCGGACAGGTGATTAACTATGGCTACACCTTC. This encodes CASSLGQVINYGYTF. Complete variable domain (other parts from reference TRBV13 and TRBJ1-2): AAGVIQSPRHLIKEKRETATLKCYPIPRHDTVYWYQQGPGQDPQFLISFYEKMQSDKGSIPDRFSAQQFSDYHSELNMSSLELGDSALYFCASSLGQVINYGYTFGSGTRLTVV.

The chain carries TRBV11-3 and TRBJ2-3; 12 nucleotides match TRBD2. Germline values: CDR1 SGHNT, CDR2 YENEEA. V was pared by 4 bases and J by 12 bases, with 8 bases of the junction left unmatched. The CDR3 loop spans 14 amino acids. CDR3 residues: CASSSTTSGSGQYF. For the CDR3, the DNA is TGTGCCAGCAGCTCGACGACTAGCGGGAGTGGCCAGTATTTT.

The chain joins TRBV24-1 to TRBJ2-1; 11 bases fit TRBD2. The CDR3 has 18 amino acids. V lost 3 bases, J lost 2 bases, and 8 bases stayed unmatched. Germline V gene lookup returns CDR1 KGHDR and CDR2 SFDVKD. The CDR3 region is CATSDATGTSGAYNEQFF. The CDR3 DNA reads TGTGCCACCAGTGATGCTACCGGGACTAGCGGAGCCTACAATGAGCAGTTCTTC.

The chain joins TRBV7-6 to TRBJ2-7, with 7 bases lining up with TRBD1. CDR1 and CDR2 from the germline V gene are SGHVS and FNYEAQ. This CDR3 has 14 residues. With 5 bases clipped from V and 6 bases from J, the junction kept 10 bases outside the gene matches. The CDR3 reads CASSPRQGKGEQYF. For the CDR3, the DNA is TGTGCCAGCAGCCCCCGACAGGGAAAAGGCGAGCAGTACTTC.

The chain links TRBV11-2 to TRBJ2-7; 9 nucleotides line up with TRBD1. The V gene's germline CDR1 is SGHAT and CDR2 FQNNGV. V lost 2 bases, J lost 1 base, and 9 bases stayed unmatched. The CDR3 consists of 17 residues. The CDR3 nucleotides are TGTGCCAGCAGCTTATTCCCACAGGGGGCGCGATCCTACGAGCAGTACTTC. It specifies CASSLFPQGARSYEQYF.

This chain connects TRBV2 to TRBJ1-2; D is ambiguous. Deletions cut 10 bases from V and 7 bases from J, with 16 bases between. CDR1 and CDR2 (germline): SNHLY, FYNNEI. The CDR3 is made up of 12 amino acids. The chain's CDR3 is CANRGALGGYTF. CDR3 nucleotide sequence: TGTGCCAACCGGGGAGCGCTGGGTGGCTACACCTTC. Together with reference TRBV2 and TRBJ1-2, the CDR3 gives the full variable domain: EPEVTQTPSHQVTQMGQEVILRCVPISNHLYFYWYRQILGQKVEFLVSFYNNEISEKSEIFDDQFSVERPDGSNFTLKIRSTKLEDSAMYFCANRGALGGYTFGSGTRLTVV.

This chain links TRBV29-1 with TRBJ2-1, with 9 bases identical to TRBD1. With V trimmed by 4 bases and J by 10 bases, 11 bases remained unmatched. The CDR3 extends over 14 amino acids. Germline lookup yields CDR1 SQVTM and CDR2 ANQGSEA. The CDR3 DNA is TGCAGCGTTGTAAGACAGGGGGGTTTCTGGGAGCAGTTCTTC. This translates into CSVVRQGGFWEQFF.

V and J are TRBV7-9 and TRBJ2-5; TRBD1 matches 8 bases. The CDR3 totals 14 residues. CDR1 is SEHNR and CDR2 is FQNEAQ in the germline V gene (reference sequence). Trimming removed 4 bases from V and 5 bases from J; junction bases left unmatched: 6. CDR3 in DNA: TGTGCCAGCAGCTCCAACAGGGGGATTGAGACCCAGTACTTC. Translated: CASSSNRGIETQYF.

CDR3 in amino acids: CASSPRGIANTGELFF. The CDR3 coding sequence is TGTGCCAGCAGTCCCAGGGGAATCGCGAACACCGGGGAGCTGTTTTTT. This chain uses TRBV27 with TRBJ2-2, with D perhaps matching TRBD1 (6 bases). Germline CDR1 reads MNHEY; CDR2 reads SMNVEV (reference sequence). The V and J ends lost 5 bases and 0 bases respectively, with 13 bases between them. The CDR3 length is 16 residues.

The rearrangement joins TRBV6-5 to TRBJ1-1, with D perhaps TRBD1 (5 bases). The germline V gene has CDR1 MNHEY and CDR2 SVGAGI. CDR3 size: 14 residues. V lost 8 bases and J lost 0, with 13 bases in between. CDR3: CASSLDSLNTEAFF. The CDR3 nucleotides are TGTGCCAGCTCGCTCGACAGTCTGAACACTGAAGCTTTCTTT.

This clone came up a few times. This rearrangement joins TRBV2 to TRBJ2-7; TRBD1 matches 7 bases. This CDR3 spans 12 amino acids. Unmatched junction bases numbered 5, after V lost 5 bases and J lost 7 bases. Germline V gene lookup returns CDR1 SNHLY and CDR2 FYNNEI. This CDR3 reads CASSTGVGEQYF. The CDR3 DNA is TGTGCCAGCAGTACAGGGGTGGGGGAGCAGTACTTC.

The chain recombines TRBV5-1 with TRBJ1-1; D remains ambiguous. Trimming left V 5 bases short and J 0 bases short, with 8 bases between. The CDR3 is 13 amino acids. Germline V gene lookup returns CDR1 SGHRS and CDR2 YFSETQ. This chain's CDR3 is CASSRLLNTEAFF. CDR3 nucleotides: TGCGCCAGCAGTCGTCTTTTGAACACTGAAGCTTTCTTT.

The chain links TRBV24-1 to TRBJ2-6; D unresolved. Germline CDR1 KGHDR, CDR2 SFDVKD. With 3 bases removed from V and 4 bases from J, the gap between germline ends came to 15 bases. CDR3 length: 17 amino acids. For the CDR3, the DNA is TGTGCCACCAGTGATCCTACCTCTCCCCCCGGGGCCAACGTCCTGACTTTC. It is translated as CATSDPTSPPGANVLTF.